This TCR beta chain stems from a study of T cells after yellow fever vaccination. Broader study findings: Only a minor proportion of clonotypes was detected across both CD4 and CD8 compartments. Peaking faster, on day 5 versus 15, the secondary response was nonetheless weaker.

MiXCR, applied by TCRdb to the 5' RACE reads, yields one record per CDR3 protein. The sample includes nearly 550,000 distinct CDR3 sequences, roughly 19% of them seen just once. The CDR3 is made up of 13 amino acids. Trimming took off 3 bases at V and 3 bases at J, with 11 bases between the two ends. CDR1 is GTSNPN and CDR2 is SVGIG in the germline V gene (reference sequence). This clonotype appeared a few times. Its antigen is unidentified. Source: PBMCs, taken 15 days after the yellow fever booster vaccination. This chain uses TRBV30 with TRBJ2-5; tentatively, D is TRBD1 (5 bases). The origin of this receptor is a young man who received the YFV17D yellow fever vaccine. The CDR3 loop is CAWSPQGKETQYF. CDR3 bases: TGTGCCTGGAGCCCGCAGGGAAAAGAGACCCAGTACTTC.